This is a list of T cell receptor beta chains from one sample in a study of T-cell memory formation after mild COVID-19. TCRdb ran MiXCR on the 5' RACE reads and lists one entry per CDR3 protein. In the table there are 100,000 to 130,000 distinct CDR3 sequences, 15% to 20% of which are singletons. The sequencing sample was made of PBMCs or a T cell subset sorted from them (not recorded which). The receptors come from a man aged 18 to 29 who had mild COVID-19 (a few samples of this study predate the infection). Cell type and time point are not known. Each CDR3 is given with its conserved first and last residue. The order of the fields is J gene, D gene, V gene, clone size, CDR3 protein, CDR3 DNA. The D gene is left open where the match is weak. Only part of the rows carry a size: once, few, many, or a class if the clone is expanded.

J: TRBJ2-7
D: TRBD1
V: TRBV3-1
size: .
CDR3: CASSHTGQGNEQYF
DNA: TGTGCCAGCAGCCACACGGGACAGGGAAACGAGCAGTACTTC

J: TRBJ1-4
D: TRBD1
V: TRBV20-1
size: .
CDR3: CSAGQGTSTNEKLFF
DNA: TGCAGTGCTGGACAGGGGACCTCAACTAATGAAAAACTGTTTTTT

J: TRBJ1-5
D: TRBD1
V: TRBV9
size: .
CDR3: CASSVEGQGDQPQHF
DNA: TGTGCCAGCAGCGTAGAGGGACAGGGGGATCAGCCCCAGCATTTT

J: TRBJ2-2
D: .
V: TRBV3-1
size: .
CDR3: CASSHARSDFTGELFF
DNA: TGTGCCAGCAGCCATGCCCGGTCAGATTTCACCGGGGAGCTGTTTTTT

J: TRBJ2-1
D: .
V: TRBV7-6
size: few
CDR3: CASSLAPSATGLEQFF
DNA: TGTGCCAGCAGCTTAGCGCCTTCGGCAACGGGCCTTGAGCAGTTCTTC

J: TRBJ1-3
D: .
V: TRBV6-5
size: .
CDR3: CASSYSKQNTIYF
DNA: TGTGCCAGCAGTTACTCGAAGCAAAACACCATATATTTT

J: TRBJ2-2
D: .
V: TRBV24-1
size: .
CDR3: CATSDSRTANTGELFF
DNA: TGTGCCACCAGTGATTCGCGGACAGCTAACACCGGGGAGCTGTTTTTT

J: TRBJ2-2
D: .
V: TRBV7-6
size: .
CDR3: CASSLEWGPAGELFF
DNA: TGTGCCAGCAGCTTAGAATGGGGCCCGGCCGGGGAGCTGTTTTTT

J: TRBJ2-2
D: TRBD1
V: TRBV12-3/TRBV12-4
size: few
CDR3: CASRDGQGGSGELFF
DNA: TGTGCCAGCAGGGACGGACAGGGGGGATCCGGGGAGCTGTTTTTT

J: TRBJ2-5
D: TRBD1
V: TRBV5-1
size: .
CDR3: CASSPGTGQETQYF
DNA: TGCGCCAGCAGCCCCGGGACAGGCCAAGAGACCCAGTACTTC

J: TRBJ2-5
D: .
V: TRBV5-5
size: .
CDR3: CASSFGGQETQYF
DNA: TGTGCCAGCAGCTTTGGGGGACAAGAGACCCAGTACTTC

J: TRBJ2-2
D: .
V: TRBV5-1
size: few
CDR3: CASRSRTLLVPGELFF
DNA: TGCGCCAGCAGAAGCAGGACCCTGTTAGTTCCCGGGGAGCTGTTTTTT

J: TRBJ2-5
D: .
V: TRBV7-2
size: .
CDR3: CASSFFPTETKYF
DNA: TGTGCCAGCAGCTTTTTCCCCACAGAGACCAAGTACTTC

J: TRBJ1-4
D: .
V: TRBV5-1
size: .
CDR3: CASSSDSTNEKLFF
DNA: TGCGCCAGCAGCTCCGACTCAACTAATGAAAAACTGTTTTTT

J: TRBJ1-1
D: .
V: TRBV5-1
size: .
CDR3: CASKVRLECWGTEAFF
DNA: TGCGCCAGCAAGGTGAGGTTGGAATGCTGGGGCACTGAAGCTTTCTTT

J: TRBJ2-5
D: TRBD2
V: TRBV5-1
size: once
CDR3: CASSLGSGGAETQYF
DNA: TGCGCCAGCAGCTTGGGCAGCGGGGGGGCTGAGACCCAGTACTTC

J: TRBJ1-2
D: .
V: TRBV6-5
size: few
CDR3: CASSYSGLGRSGGYTF
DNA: TGTGCCAGCAGTTACTCGGGACTAGGGAGGAGTGGTGGCTACACCTTC

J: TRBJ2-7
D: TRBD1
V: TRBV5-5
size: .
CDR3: CASSLGQVYEQYF
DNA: TGTGCCAGCAGCTTAGGACAGGTCTACGAGCAGTACTTC